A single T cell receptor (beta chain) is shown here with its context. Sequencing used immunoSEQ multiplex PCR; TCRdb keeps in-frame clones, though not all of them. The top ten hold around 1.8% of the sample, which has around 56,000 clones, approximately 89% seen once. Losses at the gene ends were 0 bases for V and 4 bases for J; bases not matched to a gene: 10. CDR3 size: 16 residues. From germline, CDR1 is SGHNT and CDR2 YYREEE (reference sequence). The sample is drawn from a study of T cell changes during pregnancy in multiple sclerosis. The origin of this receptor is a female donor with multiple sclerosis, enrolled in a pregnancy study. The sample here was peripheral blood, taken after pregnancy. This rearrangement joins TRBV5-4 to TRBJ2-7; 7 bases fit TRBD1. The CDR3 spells CASSLDRGHNSYEQYF. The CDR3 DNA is TGTGCCAGCAGCTTGGATAGGGGGCATAACTCGTACGAGCAGTACTTC.